The rows below give T cell receptor beta chains drawn from one sample of a study of T cells in narcolepsy. Clones were read by immunoSEQ multiplex PCR, and TCRdb kept only the in-frame ones, dropping some. The sample has about 13,000 clones, 85% to 90% seen once. The sample taken for sequencing was CD45RA- memory CD4+ T cells from PBMCs. The receptors were sampled from a human donor with narcolepsy. Both conserved end residues are part of each CDR3. Fields, in order: D gene, J gene, clone size, V gene, CDR3 DNA, CDR3 protein. A D gene is named only where the DNA matches it firmly. Not every row has a clone size; where given, it reads once, few, many or a size class.

>-|TRBJ1-3|few|TRBV10-3
TGTGCCATCAGTGGACAGAGCCGCTCTGGAAACACCATATATTTT
CAISGQSRSGNTIYF
>TRBD2|TRBJ2-3|-|TRBV19
TGTGCCAGTAGCGCGGGACTAGCGGGAGGGGCAGATACGCAGTATTTT
CASSAGLAGGADTQYF
>-|TRBJ2-7|-|TRBV11-2
TGTGCCAGCAGCTCCCCAATCCCCCACTACGAGCAGTACTTC
CASSSPIPHYEQYF
>-|TRBJ2-4|-|TRBV12-1
TGTGCCAGCAGCCTAACGGGGTCTAGCGTTCGGGCCAAAAACATTCAGTACTTC
CASSLTGSSVRAKNIQYF
>TRBD1|TRBJ1-3|-|TRBV30
TGTGCCCGGACGACAGGGATTAGAAACACCATATATTTT
CARTTGIRNTIYF
>-|TRBJ2-6|-|TRBV6-5
TGTGCCAGCAGTCTCCAGGGCTCTGGGGCCAACGTCCTGACTTTC
CASSLQGSGANVLTF
>-|TRBJ2-2|-|TRBV7-2
TGTGCCAGCAGCTTACTAGTTTCCACCGGGGAGCTGTTTTTT
CASSLLVSTGELFF
>TRBD2|TRBJ2-1|-|TRBV19
TGTGCCAGCAGGACTAGCGGGACGTTTGAGCAGTTCTTC
CASRTSGTFEQFF
>-|TRBJ2-5|-|TRBV19
TGTGCCAGTAGTCTGCAAGAGACCCAGTACTTC
CASSLQETQYF
>-|TRBJ1-5|-|TRBV2
TGTGCCAGCAGTGAAGGGGGGGGTTATCAGCCCCAGCATTTT
CASSEGGGYQPQHF
>TRBD2|TRBJ2-7|-|TRBV18
TGTGCCAGCTCACCAGTAGCGGGAGGGTTGTGGGAGCAGTACTTC
CASSPVAGGLWEQYF
>TRBD2|TRBJ2-1|-|TRBV28
TGTGCCAGCAGTTTCTGGTCTAGCGGGGGGGGAAATGAGCAGTTCTTC
CASSFWSSGGGNEQFF
>-|TRBJ1-5|-|TRBV4-2
TGTGCCAGCAGCCAAGACAGGAATCAGCCCCAGCATTTT
CASSQDRNQPQHF
>TRBD2|TRBJ2-5|-|TRBV5-1
TGCGCCAGCAGCTTTATGGCGGGAGGGGGAGAGACCCAGTACTTC
CASSFMAGGGETQYF
>TRBD1|TRBJ1-2|-|TRBV29-1
TGCAGCGTTGAAGGGACAGGGGGTCTTCCTCCATATGGCTACACCTTC
CSVEGTGGLPPYGYTF
>-|TRBJ2-1|-|TRBV11-2
TGTGCCAGCAGCTCCCATTACAATGAGCAGTTCTTC
CASSSHYNEQFF
>-|TRBJ2-7|-|TRBV7-2
TGTGCCAGCAGCTTAGGCCTGCAACAGTACGAGCAGTACTTC
CASSLGLQQYEQYF
>TRBD1|TRBJ1-1|once|TRBV6-5
TGTGCCAGCAGTAGCCGGGACAGGGTGCGTGCGGCTTTCTTT
CASSSRDRVRAAFF
>-|TRBJ2-1|-|TRBV10-3
TGTGCCATCAGTGGCGGAGGGAATGAGCAGTTCTTC
CAISGGGNEQFF
>TRBD1|TRBJ1-5|-|TRBV4-1
TGCGCCAGCAGCCCTGTTTTGGGACAGGGTATGAATCAGCCCCAGCATTTT
CASSPVLGQGMNQPQHF
>-|TRBJ2-2|-|TRBV2
TGTGCCAGCAGTGAAGCGCGGGGTGGGACCGGGGAGCTGTTTTTT
CASSEARGGTGELFF
>-|TRBJ2-1|-|TRBV4-1
TGCGCCAGCAGCCAGATCATACAGGTGAATGAGCAGTTCTTC
CASSQIIQVNEQFF
>-|TRBJ2-7|-|TRBV5-1
TGCGCCAGCAGCAACACTCTTAGGGGAACCTACGAGCAGTACTTC
CASSNTLRGTYEQYF
>TRBD1|TRBJ1-1|-|TRBV15
TGTGCCACCAGCAGAGCTCTTACAGGGGCGGACACTGAAGCTTTCTTT
CATSRALTGADTEAFF
>TRBD2|TRBJ2-7|-|TRBV7-9
TGTGCCAGCAGCTTAGGTGCAGCGGGAAACGCCTACGAGCAGTACTTC
CASSLGAAGNAYEQYF
>-|TRBJ2-1|-|TRBV2
TGTGCCAGCAGTCTCCTCCCTTACAATGAGCAGTTCTTC
CASSLLPYNEQFF
>-|TRBJ2-5|-|TRBV7-8
TGTGCCAGCAGCCACCCGGGAAGTCGTTTTCGTTCCCAAGAGACCCAGTACTTC
CASSHPGSRFRSQETQYF
>-|TRBJ2-7|-|TRBV4-2
TGTGCCAGCAGCCAAGAGCAGGGCAGCTCCTACGAGCAGTACTTC
CASSQEQGSSYEQYF
>-|TRBJ2-1|-|TRBV19
TGTGCCAGCATGGCAATGACGACTAGAAGTGTCAATGAGCAGTTCTTC
CASMAMTTRSVNEQFF
>TRBD1|TRBJ2-7|-|TRBV5-1
TGCGCCAGCAGCTTCACAGGGGCAAGCTCCTACGAGCAGTACTTC
CASSFTGASSYEQYF
>TRBD2|TRBJ2-2|few|TRBV19
TGTGCCAGTAGTCTGACTAGCGGGAGTAAGACCGGGGAGCTGTTTTTT
CASSLTSGSKTGELFF
>TRBD2|TRBJ2-5|-|TRBV30
TGTGCCTGGAGCGTGGGACTAGCTTCCGAGACCCAGTACTTC
CAWSVGLASETQYF
>TRBD2|TRBJ2-7|-|TRBV4-2
TGTGCCAGCAGCCAAGAGTTAACCCGACTAGCGGGAGTAGGAGAGCAGTACTTC
CASSQELTRLAGVGEQYF
>-|TRBJ2-3|-|TRBV7-2
TGTGCCAGCAGCACCACTAGGGCGGCAGATACGCAGTATTTT
CASSTTRAADTQYF
>-|TRBJ1-2|-|TRBV7-9
TGTGCCAGCAGCTTAACCGGGACTGACAATGGCTACACCTTC
CASSLTGTDNGYTF
>TRBD1|TRBJ2-5|-|TRBV7-9
TGTGCCAGCCGAGACAGGGGTCCTAGGGAGACCCAGTACTTC
CASRDRGPRETQYF
>TRBD1|TRBJ1-2|-|TRBV28
TGTGCCATCAATTTGGGGACAGGGAGCTATGGCTACACCTTC
CAINLGTGSYGYTF
>-|TRBJ2-3|-|TRBV28
TGTGCCAGCAGTTTATTTACGGGAGCTGGAGATACGCAGTATTTT
CASSLFTGAGDTQYF
>TRBD1|TRBJ1-2|-|TRBV19
TGTGCCAGTAGTACCACCAGGGACAGGGGGCGCCTCTATGGCTACACCTTC
CASSTTRDRGRLYGYTF
>-|TRBJ2-3|-|TRBV7-9
TGTGCCAGCAGCTCCAGGGGATCTAGCACAGATACGCAGTATTTT
CASSSRGSSTDTQYF
>-|TRBJ1-2|few|TRBV28
TGTGCCATCCTTGGAGGGGCAGATCTCTATGGCTACACCTTC
CAILGGADLYGYTF
>TRBD1|TRBJ1-2|few|TRBV19
TGTGCCAGTAGTATAGGACAGGGGACTTACTATGGCTACACCTTC
CASSIGQGTYYGYTF
>TRBD2|TRBJ2-2|-|TRBV6-5
TGTGCCAGCCGGGGACCGGGAGGGCAGGGCGGGGAGCTGTTTTTT
CASRGPGGQGGELFF
>TRBD1|TRBJ1-3|-|TRBV5-1
TGCGCCAGCAGCCCCATACCAGGGACAGGGGGAGGAAACACCATATATTTT
CASSPIPGTGGGNTIYF
>-|TRBJ1-3|-|TRBV5-6
TGTGCCAGCAGTTACAACGGACAGAACTCTGGAAACACCATATATTTT
CASSYNGQNSGNTIYF
>-|TRBJ2-7|-|TRBV9
TGTGCCAGCAGCCTCCGGGATTCCTACGAGCAGTACTTC
CASSLRDSYEQYF
>TRBD1|TRBJ1-3|-|TRBV18
TGTGCCAGCTCAACCGGGACAGCTGGAAACACCATATATTTT
CASSTGTAGNTIYF
>-|TRBJ1-5|-|TRBV5-5
TGTGCCAGCAGCGTCGACGGGACATCACGGCCCCAGCATTTT
CASSVDGTSRPQHF
>TRBD2|TRBJ2-1|-|TRBV12-5
TGTGCTAGTGCTTTGGAGCGGGAGGGCCTATCCTACAATGAGCAGTTCTTC
CASALEREGLSYNEQFF
>-|TRBJ1-2|few|TRBV19
TGTGCCAGCGCCGCTTTAACGACGGGGGTCTATGGCTACACCTTC
CASAALTTGVYGYTF
>-|TRBJ1-4|-|TRBV4-1
TGCGCCAGCAGCCAAGATAGGACAGCTGAAAAACTGTTTTTT
CASSQDRTAEKLFF
>TRBD1|TRBJ1-5|-|TRBV2
TGTGCCAGCAGGACGGGACAGGGAGAATATCAGCCCCAGCATTTT
CASRTGQGEYQPQHF
>-|TRBJ1-2|-|TRBV25-1
TGTGCCACGCGATCAAACCTAGGTACGGACTATGGCTACACCTTC
CATRSNLGTDYGYTF
>TRBD1|TRBJ1-1|-|TRBV5-4
TGTGCCAGCAGCCAGGGACAGCGCATGAACACTGAAGCTTTCTTT
CASSQGQRMNTEAFF
>-|TRBJ1-1|-|TRBV4-2
TGTGCCAGCAGCCAAGACGGGAGGAACACTGAAGCTTTCTTT
CASSQDGRNTEAFF